A single sample gave rise to the 20 T cell receptor beta chains below, sequenced in a study of CD4 T cells in relation to SARS-CoV-2 and coronaviruses. These receptors' antigens are unknown. CD4+ T cells from unexposed donors were obtained before the COVID-19 pandemic (2011-2018). CD4+ T cells were isolated from the cells after more than 8 days of culture. The assay was immunoSEQ multiplex PCR, and TCRdb's table has in-frame clones only and misses some. The sample records roughly 12,000 clones, 78% being singletons. The sample was CD4+ T cells from PBMCs, cultured in vitro. Receptor source: a human donor in good health.

CDR3 nucleotides: TGTGCCAGCAGCCAAGACAGGGGCTCCTACGAGCAGTACTTC. It is translated as CASSQDRGSYEQYF. This sequence joins TRBV3-1 (or the pseudogene TRBV3-2) and TRBJ2-7; maybe TRBD1 (6 bases). CDR3 length: 14 residues. Deletions cut 0 bases from V and 0 bases from J, with 6 bases between. Germline assignment: CDR1 LGHDT and CDR2 YNNKEL (reference sequence).

The rearrangement uses TRBV9 and TRBJ2-2; D may be TRBD1 (6 bases). V was trimmed by 2 bases and J by 4 bases, leaving 12 bases between them. The germline V gene has CDR1 SGDLS and CDR2 YYNGEE. The CDR3 runs 15 residues. CDR3 DNA: TGTGCCAGCAGCGTCGTACCAGGGGTCACCGGGGAGCTGTTTTTT. Encoded protein: CASSVVPGVTGELFF.

V and J are TRBV6-1 and TRBJ2-1, with D perhaps matching TRBD1 or TRBD2 (5 bases each). The germline gives CDR1 MNHNS, CDR2 SASEGT. V was cut by 5 bases and J by 8 bases, with 16 bases left in between. This CDR3 spans 14 amino acids. The CDR3 loop is CASSSLGVKYEQFF. The CDR3 DNA follows: TGTGCCAGCAGTTCACTGGGGGTCAAATATGAGCAGTTCTTC.

This clone has a single count. This chain links TRBV7-2 with TRBJ2-1; D is undetermined. The germline V gene encodes CDR1 SGHTA and CDR2 FQGNSA. The V end was cut by 2 bases, the J end by 0 bases, with 2 bases between. The CDR3 has 13 residues. CDR3 bases: TGTGCCAGCAGCTTAATCTCCTACAATGAGCAGTTCTTC. It specifies CASSLISYNEQFF.

The chain couples TRBV21-1 to TRBJ1-2. TRBV21-1 is a known pseudogene. There are 15 residues in the CDR3. The CDR3, as DNA: TGTGCCAGCAGCAAAGGAATTTCATTAATCTATGGCTACACCTTC. Its translation is CASSKGISLIYGYTF.

The V call is TRBV10-3, the J call TRBJ2-7; D might be TRBD1 (5 bases). Trimming took 6 bases from V and 0 from J, leaving 15 bases between them. The CDR3 is 15 amino acids. Germline values: CDR1 ENHRY, CDR2 SYGVKD. CDR3 in amino acids: CAIRETVQNSYEQYF. The CDR3, as DNA: TGTGCCATCAGGGAGACAGTTCAGAACTCCTACGAGCAGTACTTC.

The rearrangement joins TRBV9 to TRBJ2-5; a possible D gene is TRBD2 (6 bases). Germline assignment: CDR1 SGDLS and CDR2 YYNGEE. V was cut by 2 bases and J by 4 bases, with 18 bases left in between. The CDR3 is 16 amino acids. CDR3 protein: CASSVGGVDFRETQYF. CDR3 DNA sequence: TGTGCCAGCAGCGTCGGGGGAGTCGATTTTAGAGAGACCCAGTACTTC.

This clone is a singleton in its sample. This chain links TRBV7-2 with TRBJ2-7; 7 bases are a match to TRBD2. After removal of 4 bases from V and 2 bases from J, the junction contained 2 bases not matched to a gene. The CDR3 totals 13 residues. Per the germline V gene, CDR1 is SGHTA and CDR2 is FQGNSA. This CDR3 reads CASSSGTTYEQYF. The CDR3 bases are TGTGCCAGCAGCTCCGGGACTACCTACGAGCAGTACTTC. The full variable domain, completed using reference TRBV7-2 and TRBJ2-7, is GAGVSQSPSNKVTEKGKDVELRCDPISGHTALYWYRQSLGQGLEFLIYFQGNSAPDKSGLPSDRFSAERTGGSVSTLTIQRTQQEDSAVYLCASSSGTTYEQYFGPGTRLTVT.

The rearrangement links TRBV2 to TRBJ1-3; D not resolved. The CDR3 spans 17 residues. The germline V gene encodes CDR1 SNHLY and CDR2 FYNNEI. The ends were cut back, 2 bases at V and 0 bases at J, with 14 bases in the middle. This chain's CDR3 is CASSEINIPLSGNTIYF. The CDR3 region has the DNA TGTGCCAGCAGTGAAATTAACATCCCACTCTCTGGAAACACCATATATTTT.

The table lists this clone with a few counts. This rearrangement joins TRBV7-2 to TRBJ2-7; the match to TRBD1 covers 10 bases. The germline CDR1 and CDR2 sequences are SGHTA and FQGNSA. The V segment lost 2 bases and the J segment 3 bases; nucleotides outside the gene matches: 4. This CDR3 region has 15 residues. CDR3 DNA sequence: TGTGCCAGCAGCTTACAGACAGGGGGCGGCTACGAGCAGTACTTC. Its translation: CASSLQTGGGYEQYF. Full variable domain (rest looked up from reference TRBV7-2 and TRBJ2-7): GAGVSQSPSNKVTEKGKDVELRCDPISGHTALYWYRQSLGQGLEFLIYFQGNSAPDKSGLPSDRFSAERTGGSVSTLTIQRTQQEDSAVYLCASSLQTGGGYEQYFGPGTRLTVT.

The genes are TRBV4-3 and TRBJ1-3; D is unclear. Germline-derived CDR1 and CDR2 are LGHNA and YSLEER. The CDR3 has 13 amino acids. The V end was cut by 1 base, the J end by 8 bases, with 9 bases between. Here the CDR3 DNA reads TGCGCCAGCAGCCAAGCCGCTGGGTACACCATATATTTT. It is translated as CASSQAAGYTIYF.

The chain carries TRBV7-3 and TRBJ2-1; D is unresolved. Trimming removed 5 bases at V and 3 bases at J, with 26 bases between. The CDR3 runs to 19 residues. Looked up from germline, CDR1 is SGHTA and CDR2 is FQGTGA. The CDR3 spells CASSRTKNPTGRDYNEQFF. The DNA of the CDR3 is TGTGCCAGCAGCCGAACTAAAAACCCGACGGGTCGTGACTACAATGAGCAGTTCTTC.

The CDR3 is CASNWRVTDTQYF. The DNA of the CDR3 is TGTGCCAGCAATTGGCGGGTCACAGATACGCAGTATTTT. V gene TRBV6-6 combines with J gene TRBJ2-3; D possibly corresponds to TRBD2 (5 bases). Trimming took off 7 bases at V and 2 bases at J, with 10 bases between the two ends. CDR1 is MNHNY and CDR2 is SVGAGI in the germline V gene (reference sequence). This CDR3 has 13 residues.

The V gene is TRBV7-3, the J gene TRBJ1-1, with 8 bases fitting TRBD1. The CDR3 is 17 amino acids. The germline gives CDR1 SGHTA, CDR2 FQGTGA. J was trimmed by 1 base and V by 0 bases; bases with no gene match: 7. The CDR3 nucleotides read TGTGCCAGCAGCTTAACGGGAGGCGACAGGGGGAACACTGAAGCTTTCTTT. Its protein product is CASSLTGGDRGNTEAFF.

The chain couples TRBV28 to TRBJ2-3, with 7 bases fitting TRBD1. The CDR3 has 15 residues. The V segment lost 4 bases and the J segment 5 bases; nucleotides outside the gene matches: 9. The germline V gene encodes CDR1 MDHEN and CDR2 SYDVKM. CDR3 sequence: CASSWGQTIKDTQYF. The CDR3 DNA is TGTGCCAGCAGTTGGGGACAGACTATTAAAGATACGCAGTATTTT. Complete variable domain (other parts from reference TRBV28 and TRBJ2-3): DVKVTQSSRYLVKRTGEKVFLECVQDMDHENMFWYRQDPGLGLRLIYFSYDVKMKEKGDIPEGYSVSREKKERFSLILESASTNQTSMYLCASSWGQTIKDTQYFGPGTRLTVL.

V and J are TRBV5-1 and TRBJ2-3, with TRBD1 matching over 8 bases. J lost 0 bases, V lost 7 bases, and 7 bases had no gene match. This CDR3 has 15 residues. Germline CDR1 is SGHRS and CDR2 is YFSETQ. The CDR3 DNA follows: TGCGCCAGCTCCGGACAGGGCCAAAGCACAGATACGCAGTATTTT. Translation: CASSGQGQSTDTQYF.

Here the CDR3 DNA reads TGTGCCAGCAGCTTTCGGGGGGGACCCTACAATGAGCAGTTCTTC. Its protein product is CASSFRGGPYNEQFF. V usage is TRBV11-2 and J usage is TRBJ2-1; 8 positions match TRBD2. The CDR3 runs 15 residues. Losses at the gene ends were 3 bases for V and 2 bases for J; bases not matched to a gene: 3. Germline V lookup: CDR1 SGHAT, CDR2 FQNNGV. The full variable domain, its missing parts supplied by reference TRBV11-2 and TRBJ2-1, is EAGVAQSPRYKIIEKRQSVAFWCNPISGHATLYWYQQILGQGPKLLIQFQNNGVVDDSQLPKDRFSAERLKGVDSTLKIQPAKLEDSAVYLCASSFRGGPYNEQFFGPGTRLTVL.

The chain links TRBV5-5 to TRBJ2-7; tentatively, D is TRBD2 (5 bases). In germline, CDR1 is SGHKS, CDR2 YYEKEE (reference sequence). CDR3 size: 12 residues. The germline V and J ends were trimmed by 5 bases and 3 bases, with 9 bases remaining between them. The CDR3 nucleotides are TGTGCCAGCAGTGGACTTAACTACGAGCAGTACTTC. It specifies CASSGLNYEQYF.

This clone was detected once. This is likely a read error, given that the CDR3 carries no conserved phenylalanine or tryptophan at its end. No DNA is shown, since the ends of the CDR3 on it are uncertain; the CDR3 is the one TCRdb lists. The rearrangement links TRBV19 to TRBJ1-4. With termini counted, the CDR3 has 10 amino acids. Germline V gene sequence: CDR1 LNHDA, CDR2 SQIVND (reference sequence). The CDR3 loop is CASIDLAWVY.

This clone occurred a few times. The V and J genes are TRBV5-4 and TRBJ2-7; 7 bases are a match to TRBD2. The V gene's germline CDR1 is SGHNT and CDR2 YYREEE (reference sequence). Trimming took 5 bases from V and 0 from J; bases not matched to a gene: 5. This CDR3 is built from 14 residues. CDR3 DNA: TGTGCCAGCAGTCGGGACTACTCCTCCTACGAGCAGTACTTC. It encodes CASSRDYSSYEQYF.